The rows below give T cell receptor beta chains drawn from one sample of a study of shared clonotypes between healthy human individuals. TCRdb keeps only in-frame clones here, not all; method: immunoSEQ multiplex PCR. Counted here are about 2.2 million clones, just over 90% occurring once; the ten biggest clones make up roughly 1.7%. The sample taken for sequencing was naive CD8+ T cells from PBMCs. These receptors were taken from a man between 18 and 29 years old in good health. Some clones in this sample may be carry-over from other donors' samples. The CDR3 runs from the conserved cysteine through the conserved F or W.

TRBV9 CASSVGQTGELFF
TRBV7-9 CASSLMQGLYGYTF
TRBV7-9 CASSFAGGSGGYTF
TRBV10-2 CASSDRVNWNEQYF
TRBV5-4 CASSLRDSSYEQYF
TRBV28 CATGVTNEQFF
TRBV9 CASSGGSYNEQFF
TRBV19 CASSIKGRGTEAFF
TRBV29-1 CSVLLVGGQFF
TRBV5-6 CASSPISTDTQYF